This TCR beta chain was recorded in a study of shared clonotypes between healthy human individuals (dated by TCRdb to about 2020). Turning to the overall study: The cohort included three men and a couple of women between 18 and 49 years of age. Per donor, three plates each were used for CD4 naive and CD4 memory, two for CD8 naive, and one for CD8 memory. To estimate repertoire size and how much clonotype sharing occurs between individuals, the study deeply sequenced the blood TCR repertoires of several healthy adults. Libraries were prepared and TCR repertoires were sequenced by different laboratories using diverse techniques, in order to increase sequencing depth and limit assay-specific biases. Each donor's leukapheresis produced roughly between roughly 0.9 and 8.9 billion PBMCs.

The CDR3, cysteine through phenylalanine, is 14 amino acids long. Kept here is only the CDR3 DNA, which spans 42 bases and is read in frame from base 1. Based on the germline V gene, the CDR1 and CDR2 sequences are LGHNA and YSLEER. V lost 6 bases and J lost 7 bases; the stretch between them is 15 bases long. In the case of this clone: Its cognate antigen has yet to be identified. No much larger clone exists at a distance of one base, and base qualities are not known.

Overall study outcomes, separate from this receptor: Estimated clonotype richness was generally larger for naive than for memory subsets. Because the study included a small number of donors, the genetic and exposure-history diversity represented was limited. Higher generation probabilities were observed for clonotypes shared by all four sorted-subset donors than for non-shared clonotypes. Based on pairwise subsampling, the degree of clonotype sharing among donors was expected to be affected by sequencing depth. When several donors were compared, the shared fraction of clonotypes was around 5.1% for naive CD4, about 4% for naive CD8, roughly 2.5% for memory CD4, and 0.35% to 0.4% for memory CD8. Incomplete sequencing was indicated by rarefaction of sorted-subset datasets, despite the large sequencing depth. Sampling was limited to blood, and TCR repertoires in tissue likely differ from TCR repertoires in blood.

TCR CDR3 regions were amplified from genomic DNA by multiplex PCR using the deep immunoSEQ assay. Extracted genomic DNA from each cell subset was spread evenly across all wells of several immunoSEQ 96-well plates, with each plate serving as a replicate. For sorted subsets, 150 to 250 ng genomic DNA, equal to 25,000 to 35,000 T cell genomes, was loaded into each replicate PCR. Purified libraries were quantified with a Qubit 3.0 fluorometer, sized on a Bioanalyzer 2100, and re-quantified with the KAPA Library Quantification kit. A separate single-read 150-cycle Illumina NextSeq 550 flow cell was used to sequence each immunoSEQ 96-well plate. Processing in the source paper ran as follows. The immunoSEQ output contained only junctional sequences without quality scores, so filtering could not match that applied to full-length reads. Sequences were annotated with PyIR, a Python wrapper for IgBLAST v1.9, using IMGT germline references to assign V/J genes and CDR3. Reads with weak V/J assignments (E-value above 1e-6), missing CDR3, stop codons, out-of-frame junctions, or ambiguous translated residues were removed. A V3J clonotype was defined by an identical inferred V gene, J gene, and CDR3 amino acid sequence. Percentage overlap between repertoires was computed as shared unique clonotypes divided by the size of the smaller repertoire. RTK rarefaction, the Chao1 estimator, and Recon v2.1 estimates of unobserved clonotypes were used to assess repertoire richness. OLGA was used to compute generation probabilities for all TCRbeta clonotypes that the gDNA method yielded from several donors. In TCRdb, the immuneACCESS table is reduced to in-frame sequences with V and J assigned. These tables do not hold every clone; where another copy was compared, an unresolved V gene accounts for under half, and the others remain unexplained. The V and J calls and clone size are taken from that table; D and trimming were inferred from the DNA. The sample contains hundreds of thousands of clones, 96% of them found a single time. The ten largest clones represent under 0.3% of the sample.

CD8 naive samples consisted of CD45RO-negative cells that were positively selected for CCR7, yielding a CD45RA+CCR7+ population without TemRA cells. Healthy HIV-negative adults with no recently reported acute infections or vaccinations were included as donors. Every donor was a Caucasian adult living in Nashville, Tennessee, USA. Blood was collected by leukapheresis, and PBMCs were isolated by Ficoll-Histopaque density gradient centrifugation and then cryopreserved in liquid nitrogen vapor phase. Analytical flow cytometry was used to check the purity and quantity of each magnetically sorted T cell population. Genomic DNA was isolated from each sorted fraction and quantified by UV absorbance on a Nanodrop 2000c.

The V gene is TRBV4-3 and the J gene is TRBJ2-2, and perhaps TRBD2 as D gene, on 6 matching bases. The TCR sequence derives from a man aged 30 to 45 in good health. The sample consisted of naive CD8+ T cells sorted from blood. This sample's cell subset or site label indicates: CD45RA+CCR7+. The CDR3 sequence is CASRLALSGGELFF. Read as DNA, the sequence is TGCGCCAGCAGACTAGCCTTGTCGGGCGGGGAGCTGTTTTTT.